This TCR beta chain was recorded in a study of early T cells in non-severe SARS-CoV-2 infection. The wider study: Sequencing used unsorted whole-blood bulk RNA, so chains lack pairing. Broader study findings: VDJdb matching skewed toward anti-spike CD8 responses, missing private and CD4 specificities.

Unique molecular identifier tags were affixed to discrete cDNA molecules. TCRdb reprocessed the 5' RACE reads with MiXCR, giving one entry per CDR3 protein. The sample includes about 64,000 distinct CDR3 sequences, around 20% seen only once; the top ten take 16%. As regards this clonotype: What it recognizes is unknown.

This material consisted of whole blood, taken at baseline. This receptor was taken from an adult who was a healthcare worker with PCR-confirmed SARS-CoV-2 infection or an uninfected control (not recorded which).

The CDR3 nucleotides read TGCGCCAGCAGCCAAGTTGGCAGGGGAATTGGGCGGCAGTTCTTC. It translates to CASSQVGRGIGRQFF. The chain employs TRBV4-1 and TRBJ2-1; D possibly corresponds to TRBD1 (6 bases). V lost 1 base and J lost 12, with 19 bases in between. The CDR3 runs to 15 residues. The germline V gene encodes CDR1 MGHRA and CDR2 YSYEKL.